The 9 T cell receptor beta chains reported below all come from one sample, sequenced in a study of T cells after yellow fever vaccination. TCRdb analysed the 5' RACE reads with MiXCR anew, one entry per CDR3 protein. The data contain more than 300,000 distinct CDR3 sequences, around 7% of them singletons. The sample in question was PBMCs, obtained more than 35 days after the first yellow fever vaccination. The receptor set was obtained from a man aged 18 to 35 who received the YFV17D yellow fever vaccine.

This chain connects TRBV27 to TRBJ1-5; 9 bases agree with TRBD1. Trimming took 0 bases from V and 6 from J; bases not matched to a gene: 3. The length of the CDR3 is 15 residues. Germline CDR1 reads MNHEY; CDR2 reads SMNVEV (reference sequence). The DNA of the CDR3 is TGTGCCAGCAGTTTATCAGGGACAGGGATTCAGCCCCAGCATTTT. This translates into CASSLSGTGIQPQHF.

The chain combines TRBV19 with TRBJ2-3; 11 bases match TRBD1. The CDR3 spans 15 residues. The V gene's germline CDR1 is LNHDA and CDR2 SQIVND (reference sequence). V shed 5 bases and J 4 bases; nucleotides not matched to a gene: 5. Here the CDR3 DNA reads TGTGCCAGTAGTCTGGACAGGGGGCTCGCAGATACGCAGTATTTT. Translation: CASSLDRGLADTQYF.

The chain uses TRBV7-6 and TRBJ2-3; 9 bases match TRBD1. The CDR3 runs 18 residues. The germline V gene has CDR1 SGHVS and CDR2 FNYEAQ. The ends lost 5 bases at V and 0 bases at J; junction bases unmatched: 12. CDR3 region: CASSGTGTGTPSTDTQYF. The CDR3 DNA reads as TGTGCCAGCAGCGGTACCGGGACAGGGACCCCTAGCACAGATACGCAGTATTTT.

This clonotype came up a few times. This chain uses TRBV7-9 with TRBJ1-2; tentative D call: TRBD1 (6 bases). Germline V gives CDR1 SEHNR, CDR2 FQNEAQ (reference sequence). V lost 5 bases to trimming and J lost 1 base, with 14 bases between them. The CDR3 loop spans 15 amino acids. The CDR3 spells CASSGLTGHNYGYTF. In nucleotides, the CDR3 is TGTGCCAGCAGCGGACTCACGGGACATAACTATGGCTACACCTTC.

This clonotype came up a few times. The CDR3 coding sequence is TGTGCCAGTAGAGACAGGGGGCTCGGTGCCGGGGAGCTGTTTTTT. Amino acids: CASRDRGLGAGELFF. V is TRBV19 and J is TRBJ2-2, with 10 nucleotides matching TRBD1. CDR3 length: 15 residues. Trimming cost V 6 bases and J 6 bases; bases outside gene matches: 7. Germline V gives CDR1 LNHDA, CDR2 SQIVND (reference sequence).

The CDR3 sequence: CASSQANMNTEAFF. The DNA for the CDR3 is TGCGCCAGCAGCCAAGCCAACATGAACACTGAAGCTTTCTTT. This rearrangement joins TRBV4-3 to TRBJ1-1; D remains unclear. V was trimmed by 1 base and J by 0 bases, leaving 6 bases between them. The CDR3 covers 14 residues. The germline CDR1 and CDR2 sequences are LGHNA and YSLEER.

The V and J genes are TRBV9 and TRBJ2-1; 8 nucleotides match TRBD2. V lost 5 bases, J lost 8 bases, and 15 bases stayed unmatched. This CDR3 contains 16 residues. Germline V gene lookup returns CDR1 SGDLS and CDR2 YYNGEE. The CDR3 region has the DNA TGTGCCAGCAGACCCGGGACTAGAGGGGAGGTGGATGAGCAGTTCTTC. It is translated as CASRPGTRGEVDEQFF.

CDR3 sequence: CASSLAGGTNEQFF. CDR3 nucleotide sequence: TGTGCCAGCAGCCTAGCGGGGGGAACAAATGAGCAGTTCTTC. The genes are TRBV7-3 and TRBJ2-1, with TRBD2 matching 11 bases. Germline CDR1 and CDR2: SGHTA and FQGTGA. The V and J ends lost 5 bases and 7 bases, in that order; junction bases with no gene match: 4. This CDR3 is built from 14 residues.

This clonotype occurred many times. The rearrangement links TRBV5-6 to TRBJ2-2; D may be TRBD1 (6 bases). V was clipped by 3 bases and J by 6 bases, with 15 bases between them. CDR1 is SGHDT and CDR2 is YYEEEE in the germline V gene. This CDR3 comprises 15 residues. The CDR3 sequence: CASSSEKQGAGELFF. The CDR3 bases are TGTGCCAGCAGCTCAGAGAAACAGGGCGCCGGGGAGCTGTTTTTT.